This T cell receptor (beta chain) was recovered during a study of cytomegalovirus exposure and HLA in healthy donors. General observations from the study: Indistinguishable V segments such as TRBV6-2 and TRBV6-3 were excluded. Available immune exposure information was restricted to CMV serostatus only. TCR beta sequences reportedly predicted most subjects' HLA-A and HLA-B alleles accurately. Listed as cytomegalovirus-associated were 170 or so TCR beta chains.

This CDR3 contains 14 residues. The V gene's germline CDR1 is SQVTM and CDR2 ANQGSEA. This clone has just a few counts. Its antigen is still unknown. Amplification used 60 Vbeta primers and 13 Jbeta primers. The repertoire was sequenced with immunoSEQ multiplex PCR; TCRdb's copy has only in-frame clones and lacks some. The sample includes about 110,000 clones, around three quarters seen only once; the top ten take roughly 2.7%. This TCR was recovered from a man aged 50 to 59 in good health and CMV-seropositive. Sequencing was performed on PBMCs. This sequence joins TRBV29-1 and TRBJ2-5, with 7 bases matching TRBD1. TRBJ2-7 explains the end of the DNA better; the J call may be wrong. DNA of the CDR3: TGCAGCGTGATAGGACAGGAGCTTATCTACGAGCAGTACTTC. Protein sequence: CSVIGQELIYEQYF.